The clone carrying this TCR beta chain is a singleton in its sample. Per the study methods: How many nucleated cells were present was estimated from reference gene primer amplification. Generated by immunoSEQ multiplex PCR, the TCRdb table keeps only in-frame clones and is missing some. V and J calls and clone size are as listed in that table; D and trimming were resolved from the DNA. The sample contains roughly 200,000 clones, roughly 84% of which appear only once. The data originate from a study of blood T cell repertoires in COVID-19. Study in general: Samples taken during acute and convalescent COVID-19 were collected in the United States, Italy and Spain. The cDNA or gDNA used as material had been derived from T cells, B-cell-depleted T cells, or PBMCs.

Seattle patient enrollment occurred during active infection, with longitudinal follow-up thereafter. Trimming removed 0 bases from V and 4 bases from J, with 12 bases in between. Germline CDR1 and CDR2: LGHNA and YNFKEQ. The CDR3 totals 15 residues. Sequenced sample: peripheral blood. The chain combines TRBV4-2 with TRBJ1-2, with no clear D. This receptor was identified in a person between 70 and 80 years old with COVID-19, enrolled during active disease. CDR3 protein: CASSQDNREPYGYTF. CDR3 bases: TGTGCCAGCAGCCAAGATAACCGGGAGCCCTATGGCTACACCTTC.